This T cell receptor (beta chain) derives from a study of blood T cell repertoires in COVID-19. Background on the study: The study drew acute and convalescent COVID-19 samples from the United States, Italy and Spain. The analysed material was cDNA or gDNA that came from T cells, B-cell-depleted T cells, or PBMCs.

Original handling: Reference gene primer amplification yielded estimated nucleated cell counts. The table came from immunoSEQ multiplex PCR; TCRdb's copy has only in-frame clones and leaves some out. The V and J calls and clone size come from that table; D and trimming were worked out from the DNA. The table lists about 520,000 clones, approximately 85% of them singletons. The ends lost 9 bases at V and 2 bases at J; junction bases unmatched: 4. The V gene's germline CDR1 is ENHRY and CDR2 SYGVKD. The CDR3 is made up of 13 amino acids. This chain joins TRBV10-3 and TRBJ1-3; 7 bases line up with TRBD1. The sequenced material came from peripheral blood. The origin of this receptor is a human donor in a cohort sampled during active COVID-19. CDR3 protein: CAITTGPGNTIYF. CDR3 sequence (DNA): TGTGCCATAACGACAGGGCCTGGAAACACCATATATTTT.